The source of this T cell receptor (beta chain) is a study of metastatic and nonmetastatic thyroid tumors. Whole-study context: Comparative analysis of repertoires was undertaken across blood and tumor or nodule tissue obtained from malignant and benign thyroid patients. Overall study results and limits: For both blood and tumor, malignant thyroid tumors reportedly showed significantly higher TCR beta diversity than benign nodules did.

TCRdb reprocessed the PCR reads via MiXCR. The table lists roughly 41,000 clones, about a sixth of them singletons. There are 15 residues in the CDR3. The germline V gene encodes CDR1 MNHNS and CDR2 SASEGT. This clone was picked up a small number of times. Its antigen remains unidentified. A junction boundary mismatches the germline segment, possibly from a read error. All patients reached thyroid surgery having received no treatment beforehand. Source material: blood. V gene TRBV6-1 combines with J gene TRBJ2-4, with 12 bases lining up with TRBD2. The receptor was derived from a female donor with papillary thyroid cancer or a benign thyroid nodule (not recorded which). Some clones in this sample may be carry-over from other donors' samples. The CDR3 loop is CASISSGGAGNIHYF. The CDR3 bases are TGTGCCAGCATCTCTAGCGGGGGGGCTGGAAACATTCATTACTTC.